Presented here are 21 T cell receptor beta chains from one specimen sequenced in a study of CD8+CD57+ T cells in acquired aplastic anemia. Genomic DNA provided the template from which TCR beta VDJ and CDR3 profiles were obtained. One entry per CDR3 protein, called by TCRdb with MiXCR from the reads. The sample has roughly 180,000 distinct CDR3 sequences; 48% are singletons. The patients chosen for sequencing had shown expansion of CD8+CD57+ cells (detected by flow cytometry). Sequencing input: sorted CD4+, CD8+, or CD8+CD57+ T cells (not recorded which) from PBMCs. Receptors originate from a human donor with aplastic anemia.

The CDR3 DNA reads as TGTGCCACCAGTGGCGGGGTAGGGGAGACCCAGTACTTC. It codes for CATSGGVGETQYF. The chain recombines TRBV24-1 with TRBJ2-5; D may be TRBD2 (6 bases). The CDR3 sequence is 13 residues long. Deletions cut 5 bases from V and 5 bases from J, with 11 bases between. Germline CDR1 is KGHDR and CDR2 is SFDVKD.

This clonotype appeared many times. V and J are TRBV20-1 and TRBJ1-4; D is unresolved. V was shortened by 3 bases and J by 3 bases, with 8 bases between the two germline ends. Germline V gene data show CDR1 as DFQATT and CDR2 as SNEGSKA (reference sequence). This CDR3 is built from 13 residues. CDR3: CSASLGPNEKLFF. In DNA form, the CDR3 reads TGCAGTGCTAGCCTCGGGCCTAATGAAAAACTGTTTTTT.

The gene calls are TRBV2 and TRBJ2-5; 11 positions match TRBD2. The CDR3 spans 15 residues. Trimming at V came to 6 bases and at J to 5 bases, leaving 8 bases not matched to a gene. CDR1 is SNHLY and CDR2 is FYNNEI in the germline V gene. The CDR3 DNA is TGTGCCAGCAGGGTCATAGCGGGGGGGCATGAGACCCAGTACTTC. It translates to CASRVIAGGHETQYF.

This clonotype was recorded only once. The rearrangement links TRBV5-6 to TRBJ1-4, with TRBD1 as a possible D gene (5 bases). The CDR3 covers 14 residues. V lost 1 base, J lost 7 bases, and 11 bases lay in between. Germline V gene lookup returns CDR1 SGHDT and CDR2 YYEEEE. The CDR3 nucleotides read TGTGCCAGCAGCTTGTGGAACCAGGGTGAAAAACTGTTTTTT. It encodes CASSLWNQGEKLFF.

This clonotype was seen a single time. The chain combines TRBV24-1 with TRBJ2-3, with 12 bases identical to TRBD1. This CDR3 has 17 amino acids. Germline CDR1 and CDR2: KGHDR and SFDVKD. With 2 bases clipped from V and 3 bases from J, the junction kept 5 bases outside the gene matches. CDR3 nucleotide sequence: TGTGCCACCAGTGATTCCGGGACAGGGGGCTCGACAGATACGCAGTATTTT. Its protein product is CATSDSGTGGSTDTQYF.

This clonotype was seen only once. This chain uses TRBV7-3 with TRBJ2-5; weak D call: TRBD2 (7 bases). This CDR3 has 15 residues. Germline values: CDR1 SGHTA, CDR2 FQGTGA. The V end was cut by 3 bases, the J end by 4 bases, with 15 bases between. In DNA, the CDR3 is TGTGCCAGCAGCTTTGGAGAGGGGGGGGGAGAGACCCAGTACTTC. Encoded protein: CASSFGEGGGETQYF.

The chain combines TRBV9 with TRBJ1-5; D possibly corresponds to TRBD1 (5 bases). Trimming shortened V by 4 bases and J by 5 bases, and 10 bases separated the two germline ends. The CDR3 loop spans 13 amino acids. Germline V gives CDR1 SGDLS, CDR2 YYNGEE. CDR3 sequence: CASSSDTYQPQHF. The CDR3 DNA sequence: TGTGCCAGCAGCTCGGACACGTATCAGCCCCAGCATTTT.

This clonotype showed up many times. The V and J genes are TRBV20-1 and TRBJ2-2, with D hard to call. Trimming stripped 1 base from V and 3 bases from J, with 12 bases between. The CDR3 runs to 15 residues. Per the germline V gene, CDR1 is DFQATT and CDR2 is SNEGSKA (reference sequence). This CDR3 reads CSARGSSQDTGELFF. CDR3 DNA sequence: TGCAGTGCTAGAGGAAGCAGCCAAGACACCGGGGAGCTGTTTTTT.

This clonotype was counted ten times or more. The rearrangement joins TRBV12-3 or TRBV12-4 to TRBJ2-7, with 9 positions matching TRBD1. This CDR3 region has 19 residues. V lost 7 bases, J lost 3 bases, and 22 bases stayed unmatched. DNA for the CDR3: TGTGCCAGCAAAACCTCCGGGACAGGGACAATCGGGCTCCTCTACGAGCAGTACTTC. It yields the protein CASKTSGTGTIGLLYEQYF.

The CDR3 here is CASSPTDMNTEAFF. The CDR3 DNA reads as TGCGCCAGCAGCCCGACAGACATGAACACTGAAGCTTTCTTT. The chain uses TRBV5-1 and TRBJ1-1, with a weak D call TRBD1 (5 bases). The CDR3 loop spans 14 amino acids. Germline V gene data show CDR1 as SGHRS and CDR2 as YFSETQ. Trimming stripped 4 bases from V and 0 bases from J, with 10 bases between.

In this sample, this clonotype turned up many times. This CDR3 is CASSFDAVSYEQYF. DNA for the CDR3: TGCGCCAGCAGCTTCGATGCGGTCTCCTACGAGCAGTACTTC. V and J are TRBV5-1 and TRBJ2-7; D is ambiguous. Trimming shortened V by 2 bases and J by 0 bases, and 9 bases separated the two germline ends. This CDR3 is built from 14 residues. CDR1 SGHRS and CDR2 YFSETQ come from the germline V gene. The entire variable domain, with the rest obtained from reference TRBV5-1 and TRBJ2-7, is as follows: KAGVTQTPRYLIKTRGQQVTLSCSPISGHRSVSWYQQTPGQGLQFLFEYFSETQRNKGNFPGRFSGRQFSNSRSEMNVSTLELGDSALYLCASSFDAVSYEQYFGPGTRLTVT.

This clonotype appeared a few times. The chain links TRBV7-8 to TRBJ2-3; D is unresolved. V gave up 4 bases and J gave up 0 bases, with 11 bases separating them. Germline V gene lookup returns CDR1 SGHVS and CDR2 FQNEAQ. The CDR3 is 15 amino acids. CDR3 amino acids: CASSSQLASTDTQYF. The CDR3 DNA is TGTGCCAGCAGCTCCCAGTTAGCTAGCACAGATACGCAGTATTTT.

This clonotype was counted at least ten times. The rearrangement joins TRBV28 to TRBJ2-7; D may be TRBD2 (6 bases). The ends were cut back, 5 bases at V and 2 bases at J, with 10 bases in the middle. The CDR3 has 13 residues. Germline CDR1 MDHEN, CDR2 SYDVKM. Here the CDR3 DNA reads TGTGCCAGCAGTCGGGGGACCCCCTACGAGCAGTACTTC. It is translated as CASSRGTPYEQYF.

The rearrangement links TRBV20-1 to TRBJ1-4; D gene uncertain. V was shortened by 3 bases and J by 7 bases, with 3 bases between the two germline ends. CDR3 length: 10 residues. CDR1 is DFQATT and CDR2 is SNEGSKA in the germline V gene (reference sequence). CDR3 in DNA: TGCAGTGCTAGTAGTGAAAAACTGTTTTTT. This codes for CSASSEKLFF.

By sample fraction, this clonotype is medium-sized. This sequence joins TRBV29-1 and TRBJ1-4; 10 positions agree with TRBD1. From germline, CDR1 is SQVTM and CDR2 ANQGSEA. V shed 5 bases, J shed 8 bases, and the junction held 8 bases outside the gene matches. The CDR3 runs to 14 residues. CDR3 protein: CSVRPGQGKEKLFF. The CDR3 bases are TGCAGCGTTAGACCGGGACAGGGGAAGGAAAAACTGTTTTTT. The variable domain in full, with the rest retrieved from reference TRBV29-1 and TRBJ1-4, is SAVISQKPSRDICQRGTSLTIQCQVDSQVTMMFWYRQQPGQSLTLIATANQGSEATYESGFVIDKFPISRPNLTFSTLTVSNMSPEDSSIYLCSVRPGQGKEKLFFGSGTQLSVL.

V gene TRBV10-3 combines with J gene TRBJ1-4; 10 nucleotides align to TRBD1. V was clipped by 6 bases and J by 8 bases; unmatched bases: 9. This CDR3 contains 15 residues. Germline CDR1 reads ENHRY; CDR2 reads SYGVKD. The DNA of the CDR3 is TGTGCCATCAGCGATACCGGGACAGGGGACGAAAAACTGTTTTTT. Its translation is CAISDTGTGDEKLFF.

This clonotype appeared a few times. The V call is TRBV4-2, the J call TRBJ2-1; D is uncertain. Per germline, CDR1 LGHNA and CDR2 YNFKEQ. Trimming pared 3 bases from V and 0 bases from J, leaving 18 bases between. This CDR3 has 18 residues. As DNA, the CDR3 is TGTGCCAGCAGCCAGCTGGGAAATCAGCGAAGCTCCTACAATGAGCAGTTCTTC. It is translated as CASSQLGNQRSSYNEQFF.

This clonotype was picked up one time. One end of the junction does not line up with germline, which may come from a read error. J is TRBJ1-5 and V is TRBV24-1, with 11 bases lining up with TRBD1. Germline loops: CDR1 KGHDR, CDR2 SFDVKD. The CDR3 contains 15 residues. Here the CDR3 reads CAPRKTGTGGQPQHF. As DNA, the CDR3 is TGTGCCCCCAGGAAGACCGGGACAGGGGGTCAGCCCCAGCATTTT.

This chain uses TRBV7-8 with TRBJ2-3; 9 positions agree with TRBD2. V gave up 0 bases and J gave up 4 bases; unmatched junction bases: 2. This CDR3 spans 15 amino acids. Looked up from germline, CDR1 is SGHVS and CDR2 is FQNEAQ. The CDR3 here is CASSLAAGGPDTQYF. DNA for the CDR3: TGTGCCAGCAGCTTAGCGGCGGGAGGGCCAGATACGCAGTATTTT.

The chain employs TRBV20-1 and TRBJ1-4, with D unresolved. Germline loops: CDR1 DFQATT, CDR2 SNEGSKA (reference sequence). This CDR3 spans 12 amino acids. Trimming stripped 5 bases from V and 8 bases from J, with 12 bases between. The CDR3 is CSAPLYGEKLFF. As DNA, the CDR3 is TGCAGTGCTCCCCTCTATGGGGAAAAACTGTTTTTT.

This chain links TRBV3-1 with TRBJ2-7, with D unclear. This CDR3 spans 12 amino acids. Germline V gives CDR1 LGHDT, CDR2 YNNKEL (reference sequence). V shed 4 bases and J shed 1 base, with 5 bases lying between them. CDR3 DNA sequence: TGTGCCAGCAGCCGAAGGTCCTACGAGCAGTACTTC. Translating it yields CASSRRSYEQYF.